These 20 T cell receptor beta chains share one sample of origin, sequenced in a study of T cells in Graves' hyperthyroidism and ophthalmopathy. Amplification targeted TCR beta CDR3 regions from RNA transcripts. The TCR CDR3 was amplified in a first-round RT-PCR using the HTBI primer set. TCRdb itself ran the multiplex PCR reads through MiXCR, one entry per CDR3 protein. In the table there are around 480,000 distinct CDR3 sequences, 13% to 15% of which are singletons. Input material: blood. These receptors came from a young woman with Graves' hyperthyroidism.

As for this clonotype: A much larger clone differs from this one at a single base, so this may be a read error. The chain is built from TRBV12-3 or TRBV12-4 and TRBJ2-2, with TRBD2 identical over 10 bases. This CDR3 has 18 residues. V dropped 5 bases and J dropped 7; count of bases not matched to a gene: 16. CDR3 DNA: TGTGCCAGCAGTCTTCTAGCGGGGGCCCGAGGGCGGAGCGGGGAGCTGTTTTTT. The encoded protein is CASSLLAGARGRSGELFF.

The table lists this clonotype with many counts. V usage is TRBV12-3 or TRBV12-4 and J usage is TRBJ2-1; D perhaps matches TRBD2 (5 bases). Trimming removed 6 bases from V and 6 bases from J, with 9 bases in between. The CDR3 is 12 amino acids. The CDR3 nucleotides are TGTGCCAGCAGCCTAGGACTCAATGAGCAGTTCTTC. It translates to CASSLGLNEQFF.

This clonotype occurred once. CDR3 amino acids: CASSQVVGSSNTQYF. The CDR3 bases are TGTGCCAGCAGCCAAGTGGTTGGCAGCTCGAATACGCAGTATTTT. V usage is TRBV14 and J usage is TRBJ2-3; D gene uncertain. This CDR3 is 15 amino acids long. Germline V CDR1 and CDR2: SGHDN, FVKESK. Trimming stripped 1 base from V and 7 bases from J, with 15 bases between.

This clonotype was detected ten times or more. J is TRBJ1-1 and V is TRBV6-1; D is unresolved. Trimming removed 7 bases at V and 3 bases at J, with 12 bases between. The CDR3 consists of 13 residues. CDR1 and CDR2 (germline): MNHNS, SASEGT. CDR3 coding DNA: TGTGCCAGCATAGAGAAGACTCACACTGAAGCTTTCTTT. This translates into CASIEKTHTEAFF.

This clonotype appeared many times. The chain links TRBV20-1 to TRBJ1-6; 8 nucleotides line up with TRBD1. This CDR3 contains 15 residues. CDR1 and CDR2 from the germline V gene are DFQATT and SNEGSKA (reference sequence). Trimming at V came to 3 bases and at J to 5 bases, leaving 6 bases not matched to a gene. The CDR3 protein is CSASRQGLDNSPLHF. The CDR3 DNA sequence: TGCAGTGCTAGTCGACAGGGGTTAGATAATTCACCCCTCCACTTT.

This clonotype came up a few times. This chain connects TRBV11-3 to TRBJ2-2, with D hard to call. The V end was cut by 0 bases, the J end by 1 base, with 9 bases between. Germline V gene sequence: CDR1 SGHNT, CDR2 YENEEA. The CDR3 is 16 residues long. This chain's CDR3 is CASSLDSWGNTGELFF. The CDR3 region has the DNA TGTGCCAGCAGCTTAGATAGTTGGGGGAACACCGGGGAGCTGTTTTTT.

This clonotype has ten or more counts. The rearrangement uses TRBV6-1 and TRBJ2-7; D ambiguous. From germline, CDR1 is MNHNS and CDR2 SASEGT. This CDR3 has 14 residues. V lost 5 bases and J lost 2, with 13 bases in between. CDR3 coding DNA: TGTGCCAGCAGTTCCACGAGTTATACCTACGAGCAGTACGTC. Residues: CASSSTSYTYEQYV.

This clonotype has more than one count but fewer than ten. The V and J genes are TRBV19 and TRBJ1-2; TRBD1 agrees at 12 bases. Germline V lookup: CDR1 LNHDA, CDR2 SQIVND (reference sequence). The CDR3 runs to 17 residues. Unmatched junction bases numbered 6, after V lost 2 bases and J lost 2 bases. The CDR3 loop is CASSILGQGARNYGYTF. The CDR3 DNA reads TGTGCCAGTAGTATATTGGGACAGGGGGCGCGCAACTATGGCTACACCTTC. Drawing the rest from reference TRBV19 and TRBJ1-2, the complete variable domain is DGGITQSPKYLFRKEGQNVTLSCEQNLNHDAMYWYRQDPGQGLRLIYYSQIVNDFQKGDIAEGYSVSREKKESFPLTVTSAQKNPTAFYLCASSILGQGARNYGYTFGSGTRLTVV.

This clonotype was recorded at least ten times. The chain combines TRBV12-3 or TRBV12-4 with TRBJ1-6, with D unclear. V was shortened by 6 bases and J by 7 bases, with 13 bases between the two germline ends. CDR3 length: 14 amino acids. The CDR3 bases are TGTGCCAGCAGCCTTGGGGTCCAAAATTCACCCCTCCACTTT. The encoded protein is CASSLGVQNSPLHF.

This clonotype was observed at least ten times. The chain links TRBV20-1 to TRBJ2-5, with no clear D. Germline V gives CDR1 DFQATT, CDR2 SNEGSKA (reference sequence). The CDR3 covers 12 residues. Deletions cut 3 bases from V and 2 bases from J, with 7 bases between. The CDR3 region has the DNA TGCAGTGCTAGTTTCAGTCAAGAGACCCAGTACTTC. Protein product: CSASFSQETQYF.

The chain combines TRBV12-3 or TRBV12-4 with TRBJ1-3; TRBD1 might be the D (5 bases). Trimming stripped 3 bases from V and 0 bases from J, with 12 bases between. CDR3 length: 16 residues. The CDR3 DNA reads as TGTGCCAGCAGTTTTTGGGGACGGATCTCTGGAAACACCATATATTTT. Encoded protein: CASSFWGRISGNTIYF.

This clonotype has more than one count but fewer than ten. The rearrangement links TRBV3-1 to TRBJ2-1, with D unclear. This CDR3 spans 13 amino acids. Trimming removed 0 bases at V and 8 bases at J, with 8 bases between. Germline CDR1 is LGHDT and CDR2 is YNNKEL (reference sequence). The CDR3 region has the DNA TGTGCCAGCAGCCAAGACGGAGCGTATGAGCAGTTCTTC. This gives the protein CASSQDGAYEQFF.

This clonotype occurred many times. The V gene is TRBV11-3, the J gene TRBJ2-4; a possible D gene is TRBD2 (5 bases). Germline CDR1 reads SGHNT; CDR2 reads YENEEA. Deletions cut 4 bases from V and 9 bases from J, with 16 bases between. This CDR3 contains 14 residues. CDR3 protein: CASSSLNLAGIQYF. The CDR3 nucleotides are TGTGCCAGCAGCTCCCTTAACTTGGCGGGCATTCAGTACTTC.

This clonotype was detected ten times or more. The chain joins TRBV12-3 or TRBV12-4 to TRBJ2-7; no definite D call. V was shortened by 8 bases and J by 5 bases, with 16 bases between the two germline ends. The CDR3 consists of 13 residues. The CDR3, as DNA: TGTGCCAGCGGTTGGGCTCCTTCCAACGAGCAGTACTTC. Translation: CASGWAPSNEQYF.

As concerns this clonotype: A much more abundant neighbour one base away suggests this may be a read error. V is TRBV30 and J is TRBJ1-1, with 8 bases aligning to TRBD1. Germline V gene data show CDR1 as GTSNPN and CDR2 as SVGIG (reference sequence). The CDR3 spans 14 residues. In nucleotides, the CDR3 is TGTGCCTGCAGTGCAGGGGGCAGTGGCACTGAAGCTTTCTTT. Its translation: CACSAGGSGTEAFF.

The chain recombines TRBV3-1 with TRBJ2-3, with 9 bases that match TRBD2. This CDR3 spans 13 amino acids. V shed 6 bases, J shed 11 bases, and the junction held 9 bases outside the gene matches. Germline V gene data show CDR1 as LGHDT and CDR2 as YNNKEL (reference sequence). The CDR3: CASSHYSGSGQYF. CDR3 DNA sequence: TGTGCCAGCAGTCACTATAGCGGGAGTGGGCAGTATTTT.

The J gene is TRBJ2-5, the V gene TRBV12-3 or TRBV12-4, with D maybe TRBD1 (6 bases). Trimming cost V 5 bases and J 5 bases, with 12 bases left between them. The CDR3 length is 13 residues. The CDR3 bases are TGTGCCAGCAGTGTACAGGGAATGGAGACCCAGTACTTC. Residues: CASSVQGMETQYF.

The V call is TRBV20-1, the J call TRBJ1-3, with D possibly TRBD1 on 5 matching bases. The CDR3 extends over 15 amino acids. V was shortened by 0 bases and J by 5 bases, with 14 bases between the two germline ends. Germline V gene sequence: CDR1 DFQATT, CDR2 SNEGSKA (reference sequence). In DNA form, the CDR3 reads TGCAGTGCTAGAGATACAGGTTATAAGAGAAACACCATATATTTT. It translates to CSARDTGYKRNTIYF.

This clonotype appeared many times. The rearrangement uses TRBV19 and TRBJ2-5, with D perhaps TRBD2 (5 bases). CDR3 length equals 14 residues. In germline, CDR1 is LNHDA, CDR2 SQIVND (reference sequence). V was shortened by 2 bases and J by 5 bases, with 12 bases between the two germline ends. For the CDR3, the DNA is TGTGCCAGTAGTATACGGCCTAGAGGGGAGACCCAGTACTTC. It translates to CASSIRPRGETQYF. The complete variable domain, with remaining parts taken from reference TRBV19 and TRBJ2-5, reads DGGITQSPKYLFRKEGQNVTLSCEQNLNHDAMYWYRQDPGQGLRLIYYSQIVNDFQKGDIAEGYSVSREKKESFPLTVTSAQKNPTAFYLCASSIRPRGETQYFGPGTRLLVL.

There are many counts of this clonotype. The CDR3 DNA is TGTGCCAGCAGTGAAGCGGGGGCAGGGGAGTATGAAAAACTGTTTTTT. The encoded protein is CASSEAGAGEYEKLFF. This sequence joins TRBV2 and TRBJ1-4; TRBD1 is a possible D gene (6 bases). The CDR3 spans 16 residues. Germline CDR1 reads SNHLY; CDR2 reads FYNNEI. Trimming took off 0 bases at V and 6 bases at J, with 14 bases between the two ends.